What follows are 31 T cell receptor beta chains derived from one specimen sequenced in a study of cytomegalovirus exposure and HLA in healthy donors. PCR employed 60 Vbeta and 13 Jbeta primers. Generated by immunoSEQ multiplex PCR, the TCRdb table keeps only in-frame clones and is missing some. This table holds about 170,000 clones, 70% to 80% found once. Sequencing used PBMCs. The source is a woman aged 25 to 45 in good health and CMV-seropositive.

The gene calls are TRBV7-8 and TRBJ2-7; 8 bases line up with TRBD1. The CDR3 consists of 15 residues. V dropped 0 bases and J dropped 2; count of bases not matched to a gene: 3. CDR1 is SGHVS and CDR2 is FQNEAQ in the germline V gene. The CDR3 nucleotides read TGTGCCAGCAGCTTAGCCGACAGGGGTGCCTACGAGCAGTACTTC. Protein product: CASSLADRGAYEQYF.

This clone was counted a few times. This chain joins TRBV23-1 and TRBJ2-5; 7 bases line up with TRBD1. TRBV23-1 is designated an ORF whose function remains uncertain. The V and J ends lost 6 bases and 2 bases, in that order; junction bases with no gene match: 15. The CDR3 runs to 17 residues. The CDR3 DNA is TGCGCCAGCAGCCGAGCTCCGGACAGGCCGAATCAAGAGACCCAGTACTTC. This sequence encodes CASSRAPDRPNQETQYF.

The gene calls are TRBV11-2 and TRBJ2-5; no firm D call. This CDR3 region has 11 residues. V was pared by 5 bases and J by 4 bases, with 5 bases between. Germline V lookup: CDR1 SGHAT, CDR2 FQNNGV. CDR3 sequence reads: CASSLLETQYF. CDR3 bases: TGTGCCAGCAGCCTTCTAGAGACCCAGTACTTC.

This chain's CDR3 is CASSSSGQGTGYTF. The CDR3 bases are TGTGCCAGCAGTTCCTCGGGACAGGGGACCGGCTACACCTTC. The chain employs TRBV28 and TRBJ1-2; 10 nucleotides align to TRBD1. V trimming: 4 bases; J trimming: 8 bases; junction bases outside the gene matches: 7. In germline, CDR1 is MDHEN, CDR2 SYDVKM. There are 14 residues in the CDR3.

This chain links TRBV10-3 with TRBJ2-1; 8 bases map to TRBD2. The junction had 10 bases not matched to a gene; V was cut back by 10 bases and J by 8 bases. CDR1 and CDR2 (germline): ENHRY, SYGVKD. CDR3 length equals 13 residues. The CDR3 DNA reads TGTGCCACCGGGGGGGGGCAGGGCGATGAGCAGTTCTTC. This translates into CATGGGQGDEQFF.

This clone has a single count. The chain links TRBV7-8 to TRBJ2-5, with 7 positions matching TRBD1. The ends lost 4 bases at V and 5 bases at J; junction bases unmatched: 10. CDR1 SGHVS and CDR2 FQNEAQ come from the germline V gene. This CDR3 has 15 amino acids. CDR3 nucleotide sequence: TGTGCCAGCAGCTACCTAGGGGGCCTGGAGGAGACCCAGTACTTC. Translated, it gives CASSYLGGLEETQYF. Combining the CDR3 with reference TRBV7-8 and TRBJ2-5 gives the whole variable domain GAGVSQSPRYKVAKRGQDVALRCDPISGHVSLFWYQQALGQGPEFLTYFQNEAQLDKSGLPSDRFFAERPEGSVSTLKIQRTQQEDSAVYLCASSYLGGLEETQYFGPGTRLLVL.

This CDR3 reads CASSRGLAGGQETQYF. The CDR3 DNA sequence: TGCGCCAGCAGCCGTGGACTAGCGGGGGGCCAAGAGACCCAGTACTTC. The chain is built from TRBV5-1 and TRBJ2-5; 14 nucleotides agree with TRBD2. The ends lost 4 bases at V and 1 base at J; junction bases unmatched: 3. Germline loops: CDR1 SGHRS, CDR2 YFSETQ. The CDR3 runs to 16 residues.

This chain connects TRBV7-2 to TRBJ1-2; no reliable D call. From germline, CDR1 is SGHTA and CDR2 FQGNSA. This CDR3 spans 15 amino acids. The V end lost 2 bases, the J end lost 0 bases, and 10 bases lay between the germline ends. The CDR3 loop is CASSLLGLANYGYTF. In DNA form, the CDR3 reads TGTGCCAGCAGCTTACTAGGATTAGCTAACTATGGCTACACCTTC.

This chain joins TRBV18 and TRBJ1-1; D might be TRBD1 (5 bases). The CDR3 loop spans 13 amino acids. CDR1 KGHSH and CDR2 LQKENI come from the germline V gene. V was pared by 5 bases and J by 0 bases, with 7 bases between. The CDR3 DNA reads TGTGCCAGCTCATTACAGGTGAACACTGAAGCTTTCTTT. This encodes CASSLQVNTEAFF.

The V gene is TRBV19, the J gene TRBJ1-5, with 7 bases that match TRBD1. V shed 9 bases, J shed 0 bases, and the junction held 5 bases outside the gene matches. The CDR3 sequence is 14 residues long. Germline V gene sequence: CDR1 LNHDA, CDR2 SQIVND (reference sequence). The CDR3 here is CASHDRASNQPQHF. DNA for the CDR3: TGTGCCAGCCACGACAGGGCTAGCAATCAGCCCCAGCATTTT.

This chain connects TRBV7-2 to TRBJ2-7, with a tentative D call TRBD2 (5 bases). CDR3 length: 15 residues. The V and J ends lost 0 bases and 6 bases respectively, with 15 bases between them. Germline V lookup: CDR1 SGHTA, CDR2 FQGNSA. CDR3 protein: CASSLALSIGSEQYF. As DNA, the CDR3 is TGTGCCAGCAGCTTAGCCCTATCGATAGGGAGCGAGCAGTACTTC.

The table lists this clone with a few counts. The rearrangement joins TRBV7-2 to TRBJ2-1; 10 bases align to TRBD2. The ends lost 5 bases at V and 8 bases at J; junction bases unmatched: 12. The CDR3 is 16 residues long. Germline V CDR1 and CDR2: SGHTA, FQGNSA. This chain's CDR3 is CASSLQAGGPVDEQFF. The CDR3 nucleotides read TGTGCCAGCAGCCTCCAAGCGGGAGGGCCTGTGGATGAGCAGTTCTTC.

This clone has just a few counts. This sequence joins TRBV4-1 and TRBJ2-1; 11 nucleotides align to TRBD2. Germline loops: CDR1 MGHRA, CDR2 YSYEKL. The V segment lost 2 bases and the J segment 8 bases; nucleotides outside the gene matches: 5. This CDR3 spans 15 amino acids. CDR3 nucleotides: TGCGCCAGCAGCCAACTACTAGCGGGAGAACATGAGCAGTTCTTC. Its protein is CASSQLLAGEHEQFF.

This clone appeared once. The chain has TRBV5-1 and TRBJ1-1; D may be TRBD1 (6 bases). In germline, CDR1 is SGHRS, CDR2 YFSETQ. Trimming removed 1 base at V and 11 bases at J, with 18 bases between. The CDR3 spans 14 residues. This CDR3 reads CASSLSGERATAFF. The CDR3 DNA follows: TGCGCCAGCAGCTTGTCAGGGGAGCGTGCTACGGCTTTCTTT.

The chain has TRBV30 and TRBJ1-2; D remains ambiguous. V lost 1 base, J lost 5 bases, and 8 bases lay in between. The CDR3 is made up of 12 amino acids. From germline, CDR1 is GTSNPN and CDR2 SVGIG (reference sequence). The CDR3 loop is CAWSGAVYGYTF. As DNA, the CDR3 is TGTGCCTGGAGTGGGGCAGTTTATGGCTACACCTTC.

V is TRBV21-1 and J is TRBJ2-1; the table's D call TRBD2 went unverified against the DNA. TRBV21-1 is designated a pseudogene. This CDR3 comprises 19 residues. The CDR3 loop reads CASSVERLAGFSTYNEQFF. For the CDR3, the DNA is TGTGCCAGCAGTGTTGAAAGACTAGCGGGGTTTTCAACCTACAATGAGCAGTTCTTC.

The CDR3 protein is CASSAGHRDDTEAFF. In DNA, the CDR3 is TGTGCCAGCAGCGCGGGACACCGCGACGACACTGAAGCTTTCTTT. The chain links TRBV9 to TRBJ1-1, with D tentatively TRBD1 (6 bases). The germline V gene encodes CDR1 SGDLS and CDR2 YYNGEE. The CDR3 spans 15 residues. The germline V and J ends were trimmed by 3 bases and 3 bases, with 15 bases remaining between them.

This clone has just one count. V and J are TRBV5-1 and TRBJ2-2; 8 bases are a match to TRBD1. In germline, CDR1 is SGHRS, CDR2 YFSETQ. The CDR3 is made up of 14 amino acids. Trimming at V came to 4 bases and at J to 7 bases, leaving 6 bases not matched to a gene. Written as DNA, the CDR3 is TGCGCCAGCAGCCCACAGGGGGGCAGCGGGGAGCTGTTTTTT. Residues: CASSPQGGSGELFF.

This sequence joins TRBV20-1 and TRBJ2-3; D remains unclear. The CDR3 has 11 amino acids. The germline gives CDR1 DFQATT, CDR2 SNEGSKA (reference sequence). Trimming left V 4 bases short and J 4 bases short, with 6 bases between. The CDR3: CSATFADTQYF. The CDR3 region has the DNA TGCAGTGCTACCTTCGCAGATACGCAGTATTTT.

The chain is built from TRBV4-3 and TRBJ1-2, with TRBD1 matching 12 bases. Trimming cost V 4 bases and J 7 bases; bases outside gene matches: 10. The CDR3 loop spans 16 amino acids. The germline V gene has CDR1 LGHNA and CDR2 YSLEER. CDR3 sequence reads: CASSLHAGTGGLGYTF. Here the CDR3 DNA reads TGCGCCAGCAGCCTCCACGCGGGGACAGGGGGCCTTGGCTACACCTTC.

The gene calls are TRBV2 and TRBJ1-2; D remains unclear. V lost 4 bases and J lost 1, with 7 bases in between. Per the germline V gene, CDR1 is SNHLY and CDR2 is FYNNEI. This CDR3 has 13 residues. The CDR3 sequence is CASSGLVNYGYTF. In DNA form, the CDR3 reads TGTGCCAGCAGTGGACTGGTTAACTATGGCTACACCTTC.

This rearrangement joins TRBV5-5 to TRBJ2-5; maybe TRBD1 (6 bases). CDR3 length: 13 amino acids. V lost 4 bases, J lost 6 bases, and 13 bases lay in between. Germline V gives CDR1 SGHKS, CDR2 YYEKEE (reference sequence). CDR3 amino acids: CASSLRTAQTQYF. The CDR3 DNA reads TGTGCCAGCAGCCTTAGGACAGCCCAGACCCAGTACTTC.

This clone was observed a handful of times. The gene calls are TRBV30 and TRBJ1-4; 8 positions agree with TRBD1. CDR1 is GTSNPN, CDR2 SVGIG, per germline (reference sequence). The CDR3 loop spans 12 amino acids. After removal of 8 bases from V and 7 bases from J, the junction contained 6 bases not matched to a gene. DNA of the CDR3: TGTGCCGGACAGGGAAGGGGTGAAAAACTGTTTTTT. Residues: CAGQGRGEKLFF.

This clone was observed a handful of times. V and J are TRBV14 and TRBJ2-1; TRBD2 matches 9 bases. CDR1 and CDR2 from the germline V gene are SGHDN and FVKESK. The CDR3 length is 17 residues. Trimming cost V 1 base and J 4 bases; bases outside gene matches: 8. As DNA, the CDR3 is TGTGCCAGCAGCCAAGGGATAGCGGGAGTGGATTACAATGAGCAGTTCTTC. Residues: CASSQGIAGVDYNEQFF.

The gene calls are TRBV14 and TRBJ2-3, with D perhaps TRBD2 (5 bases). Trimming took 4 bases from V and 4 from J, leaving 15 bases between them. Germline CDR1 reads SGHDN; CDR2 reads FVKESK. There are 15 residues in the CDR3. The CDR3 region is CASSPWFRGPDTQYF. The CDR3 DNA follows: TGTGCCAGCAGCCCCTGGTTTCGGGGTCCAGATACGCAGTATTTT.

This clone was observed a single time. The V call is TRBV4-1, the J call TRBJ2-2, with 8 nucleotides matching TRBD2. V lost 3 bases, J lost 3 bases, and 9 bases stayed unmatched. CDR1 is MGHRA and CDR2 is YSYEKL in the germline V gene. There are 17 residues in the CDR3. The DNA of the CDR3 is TGCGCCAGCAGCCACATCGGGCGGGGGGACTACACCGGGGAGCTGTTTTTT. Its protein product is CASSHIGRGDYTGELFF.

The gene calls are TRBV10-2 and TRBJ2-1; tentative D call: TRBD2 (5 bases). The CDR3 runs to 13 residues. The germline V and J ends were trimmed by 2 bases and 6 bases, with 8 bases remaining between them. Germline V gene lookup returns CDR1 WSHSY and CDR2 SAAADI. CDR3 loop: CASSEAAGNEQFF. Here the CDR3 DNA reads TGCGCCAGCAGTGAGGCCGCGGGCAATGAGCAGTTCTTC.

CDR3 sequence reads: CSVVAGGYNEQFF. The CDR3 DNA reads TGCAGCGTTGTAGCGGGAGGGTACAATGAGCAGTTCTTC. The chain has TRBV29-1 and TRBJ2-1; 11 positions agree with TRBD2. CDR1 and CDR2 (germline): SQVTM, ANQGSEA. This CDR3 is 13 amino acids long. Trimming took 4 bases from V and 4 from J; bases not matched to a gene: 0.

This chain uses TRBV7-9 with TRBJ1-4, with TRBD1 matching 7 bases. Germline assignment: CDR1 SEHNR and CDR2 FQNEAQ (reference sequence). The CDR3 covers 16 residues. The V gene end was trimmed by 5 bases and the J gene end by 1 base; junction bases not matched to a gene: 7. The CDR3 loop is CASSLGQAGTNEKLFF. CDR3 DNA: TGTGCCAGCAGCCTAGGACAGGCTGGAACTAATGAAAAACTGTTTTTT.

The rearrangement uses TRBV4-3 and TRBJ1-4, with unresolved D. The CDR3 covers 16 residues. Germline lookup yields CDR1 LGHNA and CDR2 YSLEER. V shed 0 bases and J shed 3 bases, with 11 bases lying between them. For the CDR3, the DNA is TGCGCCAGCAGCCAAGATGTGAGCGCGGCTAATGAAAAACTGTTTTTT. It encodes CASSQDVSAANEKLFF.

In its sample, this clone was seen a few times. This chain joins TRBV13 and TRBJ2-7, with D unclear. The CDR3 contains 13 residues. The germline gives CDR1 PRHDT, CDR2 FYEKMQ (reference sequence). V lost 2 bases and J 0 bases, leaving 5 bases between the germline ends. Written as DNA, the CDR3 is TGTGCCAGCAGCTTAAGCTACTCCTACGAGCAGTACTTC. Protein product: CASSLSYSYEQYF.